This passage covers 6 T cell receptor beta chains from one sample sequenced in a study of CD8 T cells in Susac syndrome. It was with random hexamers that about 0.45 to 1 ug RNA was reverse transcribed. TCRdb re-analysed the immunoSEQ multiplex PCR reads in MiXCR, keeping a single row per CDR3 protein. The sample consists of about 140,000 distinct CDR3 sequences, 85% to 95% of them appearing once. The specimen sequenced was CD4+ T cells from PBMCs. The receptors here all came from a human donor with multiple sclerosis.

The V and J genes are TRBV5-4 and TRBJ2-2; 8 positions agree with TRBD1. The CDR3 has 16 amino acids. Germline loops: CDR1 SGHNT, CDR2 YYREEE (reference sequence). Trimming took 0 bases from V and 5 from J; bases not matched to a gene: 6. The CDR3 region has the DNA TGTGCCAGCAGCTTGGCCCAGGGGGCGTGGACCGGGGAGCTGTTTTTT. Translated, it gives CASSLAQGAWTGELFF.

Written as DNA, the CDR3 is TGCGCCAGCAGCTTCACTCCGGAACAGCCCCAGCATTTT. This codes for CASSFTPEQPQHF. The V gene is TRBV5-1, the J gene TRBJ1-5, with D uncertain. Trimming shortened V by 2 bases and J by 7 bases, and 10 bases separated the two germline ends. From germline, CDR1 is SGHRS and CDR2 YFSETQ. This CDR3 is built from 13 residues.

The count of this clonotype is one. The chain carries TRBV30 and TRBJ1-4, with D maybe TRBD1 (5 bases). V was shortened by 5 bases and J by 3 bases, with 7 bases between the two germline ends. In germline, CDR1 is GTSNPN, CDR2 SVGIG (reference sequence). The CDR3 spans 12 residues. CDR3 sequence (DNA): TGTGCCTGGGGACATTCTAATGAAAAACTGTTTTTT. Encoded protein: CAWGHSNEKLFF.

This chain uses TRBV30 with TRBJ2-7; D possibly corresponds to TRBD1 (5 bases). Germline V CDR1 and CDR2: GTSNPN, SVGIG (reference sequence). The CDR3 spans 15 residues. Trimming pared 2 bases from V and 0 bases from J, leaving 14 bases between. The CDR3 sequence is CAWSWGGSSSYEQYF. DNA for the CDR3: TGTGCCTGGAGTTGGGGCGGTTCGAGCTCCTACGAGCAGTACTTC.

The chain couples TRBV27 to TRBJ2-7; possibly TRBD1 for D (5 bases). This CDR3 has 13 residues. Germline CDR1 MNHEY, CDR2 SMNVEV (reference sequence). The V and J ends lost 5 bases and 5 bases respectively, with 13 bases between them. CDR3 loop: CASSGAGAHEQYF. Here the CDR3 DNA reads TGTGCCAGCAGTGGGGCAGGTGCCCACGAGCAGTACTTC.

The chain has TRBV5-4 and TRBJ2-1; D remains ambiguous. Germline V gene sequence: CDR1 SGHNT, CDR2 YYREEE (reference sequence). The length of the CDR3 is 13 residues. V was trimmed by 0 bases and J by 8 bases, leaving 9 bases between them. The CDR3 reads CASSLAGVDEQFF. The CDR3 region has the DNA TGTGCCAGCAGCTTGGCTGGGGTCGATGAGCAGTTCTTC.